Listed below are T cell receptor beta chains from one sample, sequenced in a study of spatial heterogeneity in lung cancer. TCRdb reprocessed the 5' RACE reads via MiXCR and lists one record per CDR3 protein. This repertoire shows around 24,000 distinct CDR3 sequences, 5.5% to 7% found once; its top ten account for around an eighth. The starting material was PBMCs, obtained at surgery. These receptors were taken from a male donor with early-stage non-small cell lung cancer. The CDR3 runs from the conserved cysteine through the conserved F or W. A D gene is named only where the DNA matches it firmly. Size values are once, few and many counts, or a class for expanded clones, and some rows have none.

clone_size	j_call	v_call	d_call	cdr3_length	cdr3_nt	cdr3_aa
many	TRBJ2-2	TRBV10-2	TRBD2	18	TGCGCCAGCAGTGAGTCGACTGGACTAGCGGCCCTCACCGGGGAGCTGTTTTTT	CASSESTGLAALTGELFF
-	TRBJ1-1	TRBV5-1	-	15	TGCGCCAGCAGCCCGGCGGGGGTTGTGAACACTGAAGCTTTCTTT	CASSPAGVVNTEAFF
many	TRBJ2-1	TRBV29-1	TRBD1	18	TGCAGCGCCGCGATCGGGACAGGGTATTTTTTAGAGGAGAATGAGCAGTTCTTC	CSAAIGTGYFLEENEQFF
-	TRBJ2-1	TRBV7-9	TRBD2	13	TGTGCCAGCAGCTTAACTAGCGGGAGTCGGCAGTTCTTC	CASSLTSGSRQFF
many	TRBJ2-7	TRBV29-1	-	13	TGCAGCGTTGTGGACGGTGTAAAATACGAGCAGTACTTC	CSVVDGVKYEQYF
many	TRBJ1-5	TRBV12-3/TRBV12-4	TRBD1	16	TGTGCCAGCAGTCCCGGGACAGGGTCTGGCAATCAGCCCCAGCATTTT	CASSPGTGSGNQPQHF
-	TRBJ2-5	TRBV2	-	16	TGTGCCAGCAGTGAACCACAGGACAGAAGGGAAGAGACCCAGTACTTC	CASSEPQDRREETQYF
many	TRBJ1-1	TRBV12-3/TRBV12-4	-	12	TGTGCCAGCAGTTTCCCCGGGATCGCTGCTTTCTTT	CASSFPGIAAFF
many	TRBJ1-5	TRBV10-1	-	14	TGCGCCAGCTCAGGGGCGGGAGGTGATCAGCCCCAGCATTTT	CASSGAGGDQPQHF
many	TRBJ2-1	TRBV9	TRBD2	16	TGTGCCAGCAGCGCGGGACTAGCGGGAGGGGTCAATGAGCAGTTCTTC	CASSAGLAGGVNEQFF
many	TRBJ2-3	TRBV20-1	TRBD2	18	TGCAGTGCTAGAGATTTGAGGGAGGGGAGACTGAGCACAGATACGCAGTATTTT	CSARDLREGRLSTDTQYF